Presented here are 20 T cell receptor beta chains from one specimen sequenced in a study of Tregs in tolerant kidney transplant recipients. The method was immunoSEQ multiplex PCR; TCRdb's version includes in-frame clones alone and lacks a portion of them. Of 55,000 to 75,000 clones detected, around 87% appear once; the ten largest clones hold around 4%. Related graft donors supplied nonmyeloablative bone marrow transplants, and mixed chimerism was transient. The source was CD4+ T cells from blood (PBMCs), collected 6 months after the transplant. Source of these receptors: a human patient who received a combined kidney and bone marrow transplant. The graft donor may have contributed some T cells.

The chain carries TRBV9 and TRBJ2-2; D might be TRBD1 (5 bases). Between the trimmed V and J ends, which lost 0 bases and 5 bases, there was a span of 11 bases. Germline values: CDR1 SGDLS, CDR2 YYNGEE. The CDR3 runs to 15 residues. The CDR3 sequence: CASSVVGLGTGELFF. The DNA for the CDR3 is TGTGCCAGCAGCGTAGTGGGGCTTGGGACCGGGGAGCTGTTTTTT.

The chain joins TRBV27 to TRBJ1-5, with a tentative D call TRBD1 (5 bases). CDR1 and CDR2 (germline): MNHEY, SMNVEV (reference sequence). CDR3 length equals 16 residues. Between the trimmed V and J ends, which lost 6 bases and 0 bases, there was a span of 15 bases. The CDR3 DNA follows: TGTGCCAGCAGACCGACGACAGTTTATAGCAATCAGCCCCAGCATTTT. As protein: CASRPTTVYSNQPQHF.

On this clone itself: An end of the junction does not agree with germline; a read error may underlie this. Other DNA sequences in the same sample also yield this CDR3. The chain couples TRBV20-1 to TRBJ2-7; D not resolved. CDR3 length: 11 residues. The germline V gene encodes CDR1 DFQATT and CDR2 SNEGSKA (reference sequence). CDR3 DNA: TGCAGTGCTAGGGCTCTGGTAAGTTTGCAGTTC. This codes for CSARALVSLQF.

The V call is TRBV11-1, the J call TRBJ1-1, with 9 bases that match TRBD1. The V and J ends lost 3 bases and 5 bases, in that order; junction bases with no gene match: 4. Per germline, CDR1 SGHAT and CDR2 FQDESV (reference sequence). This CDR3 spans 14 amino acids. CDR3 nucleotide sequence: TGTGCCAGCAGCTTCGACAGGGGGTATACTGAAGCTTTCTTT. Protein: CASSFDRGYTEAFF.

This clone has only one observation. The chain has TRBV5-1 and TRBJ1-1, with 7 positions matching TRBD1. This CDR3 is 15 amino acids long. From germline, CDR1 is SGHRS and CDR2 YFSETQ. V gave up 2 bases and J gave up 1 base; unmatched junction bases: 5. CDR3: CASSFIDRENTEAFF. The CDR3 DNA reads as TGCGCCAGCAGCTTTATCGACAGGGAGAACACTGAAGCTTTCTTT.

The CDR3 loop is CASSPFTGPSYNEQFF. DNA for the CDR3: TGTGCCAGCAGCCCATTCACAGGTCCCTCCTACAATGAGCAGTTCTTC. The rearrangement uses TRBV13 and TRBJ2-1; D possibly corresponds to TRBD1 (5 bases). Germline values: CDR1 PRHDT, CDR2 FYEKMQ (reference sequence). The CDR3 extends over 16 amino acids. V was shortened by 5 bases and J by 0 bases, with 14 bases between the two germline ends.

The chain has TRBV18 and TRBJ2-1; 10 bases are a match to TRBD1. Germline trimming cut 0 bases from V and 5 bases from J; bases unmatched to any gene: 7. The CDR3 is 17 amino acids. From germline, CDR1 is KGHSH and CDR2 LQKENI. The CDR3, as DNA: TGTGCCAGCTCACCACCGGGACAGGGGCTTTTAGACAATGAGCAGTTCTTC. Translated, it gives CASSPPGQGLLDNEQFF.

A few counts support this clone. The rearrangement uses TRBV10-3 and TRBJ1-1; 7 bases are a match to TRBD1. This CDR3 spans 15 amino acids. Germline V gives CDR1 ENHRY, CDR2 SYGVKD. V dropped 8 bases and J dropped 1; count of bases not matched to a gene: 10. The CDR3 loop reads CAISPGGRRNTEAFF. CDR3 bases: TGTGCCATCTCGCCAGGGGGAAGACGGAACACTGAAGCTTTCTTT.

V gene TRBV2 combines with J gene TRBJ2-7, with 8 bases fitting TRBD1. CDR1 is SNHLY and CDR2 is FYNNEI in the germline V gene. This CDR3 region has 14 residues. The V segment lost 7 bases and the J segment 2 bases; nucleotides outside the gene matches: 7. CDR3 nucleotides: TGTGCCAGCATCCCGACAGGGGTAACCTACGAGCAGTACTTC. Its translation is CASIPTGVTYEQYF.

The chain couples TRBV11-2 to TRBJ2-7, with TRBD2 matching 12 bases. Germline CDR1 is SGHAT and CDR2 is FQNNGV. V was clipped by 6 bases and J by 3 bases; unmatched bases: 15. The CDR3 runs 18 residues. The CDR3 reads CASRPLAGGRDYYYEQYF. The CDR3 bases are TGTGCCAGCAGACCCCTAGCGGGAGGGAGGGACTACTACTACGAGCAGTACTTC.

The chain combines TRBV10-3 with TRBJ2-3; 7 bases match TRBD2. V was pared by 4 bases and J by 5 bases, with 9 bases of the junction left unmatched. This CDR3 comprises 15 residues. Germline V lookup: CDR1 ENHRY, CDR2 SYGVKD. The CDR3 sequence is CAISGTGRVGDTQYF. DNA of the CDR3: TGTGCCATCAGTGGTACGGGGAGGGTAGGAGATACGCAGTATTTT.

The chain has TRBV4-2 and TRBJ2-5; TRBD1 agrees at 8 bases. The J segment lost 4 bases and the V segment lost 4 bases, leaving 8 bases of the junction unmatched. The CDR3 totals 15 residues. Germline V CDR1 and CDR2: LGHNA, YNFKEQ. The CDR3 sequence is CASSRRQGMGETQYF. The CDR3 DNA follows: TGTGCCAGCAGCCGAAGACAGGGGATGGGAGAGACCCAGTACTTC.

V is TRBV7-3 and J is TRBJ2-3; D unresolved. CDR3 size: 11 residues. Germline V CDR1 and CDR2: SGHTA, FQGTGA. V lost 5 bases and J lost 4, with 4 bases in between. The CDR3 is CASSLADTQYF. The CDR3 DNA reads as TGTGCCAGCAGCCTCGCAGATACGCAGTATTTT. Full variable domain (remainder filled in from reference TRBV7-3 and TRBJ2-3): GAGVSQTPSNKVTEKGKYVELRCDPISGHTALYWYRQSLGQGPEFLIYFQGTGAADDSGLPNDRFFAVRPEGSVSTLKIQRTERGDSAVYLCASSLADTQYFGPGTRLTVL.

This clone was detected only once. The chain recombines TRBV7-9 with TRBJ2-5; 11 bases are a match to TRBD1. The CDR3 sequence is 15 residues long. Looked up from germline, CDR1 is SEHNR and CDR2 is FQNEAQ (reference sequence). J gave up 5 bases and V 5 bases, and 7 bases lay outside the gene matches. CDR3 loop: CASSLGQGAMETQYF. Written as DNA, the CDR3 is TGTGCCAGCAGCCTTGGACAGGGGGCTATGGAGACCCAGTACTTC.

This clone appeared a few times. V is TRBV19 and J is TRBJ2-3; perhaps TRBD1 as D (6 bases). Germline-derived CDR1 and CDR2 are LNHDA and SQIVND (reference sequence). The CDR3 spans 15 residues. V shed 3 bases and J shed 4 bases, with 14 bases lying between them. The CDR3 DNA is TGTGCCAGTAGTATTGCACAGGGTCCCGCAGATACGCAGTATTTT. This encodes CASSIAQGPADTQYF.

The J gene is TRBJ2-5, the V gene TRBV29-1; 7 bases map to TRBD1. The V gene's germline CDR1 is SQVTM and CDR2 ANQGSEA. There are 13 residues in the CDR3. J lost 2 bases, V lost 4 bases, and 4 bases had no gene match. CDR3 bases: TGCAGCGTTGGCCAGGGGGTTCAAGAGACCCAGTACTTC. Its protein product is CSVGQGVQETQYF.

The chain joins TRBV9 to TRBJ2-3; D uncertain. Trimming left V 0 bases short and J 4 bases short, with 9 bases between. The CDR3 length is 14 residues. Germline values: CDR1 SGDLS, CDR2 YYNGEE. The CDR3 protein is CASSVVVAADTQYF. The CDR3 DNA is TGTGCCAGCAGCGTAGTAGTTGCGGCAGATACGCAGTATTTT. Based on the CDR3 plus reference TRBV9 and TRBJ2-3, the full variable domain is DSGVTQTPKHLITATGQRVTLRCSPRSGDLSVYWYQQSLDQGLQFLIQYYNGEERAKGNILERFSAQQFPDLHSELNLSSLELGDSALYFCASSVVVAADTQYFGPGTRLTVL.

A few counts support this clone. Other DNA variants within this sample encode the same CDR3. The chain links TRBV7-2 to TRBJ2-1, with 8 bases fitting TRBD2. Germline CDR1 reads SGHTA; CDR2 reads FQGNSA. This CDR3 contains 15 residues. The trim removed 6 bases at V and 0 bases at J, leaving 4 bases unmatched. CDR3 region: CASSSGTSSYNEQFF. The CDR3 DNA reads TGTGCCAGCAGTTCCGGGACTAGCTCCTACAATGAGCAGTTCTTC.

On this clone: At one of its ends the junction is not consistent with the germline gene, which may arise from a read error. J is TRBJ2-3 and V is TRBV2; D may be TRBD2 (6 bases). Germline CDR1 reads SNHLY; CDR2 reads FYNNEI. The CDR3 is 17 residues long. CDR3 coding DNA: TGTGTCAGCAGCAAACCCCCAACCGGAGGGCCCACAGATACGCAGTATTTT. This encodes CVSSKPPTGGPTDTQYF.

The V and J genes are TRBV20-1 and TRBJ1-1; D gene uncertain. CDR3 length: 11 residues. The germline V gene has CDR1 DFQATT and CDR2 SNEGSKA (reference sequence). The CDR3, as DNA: TGCTCCAAGAGCCGACTGCTAGAAGCTTTCTTT. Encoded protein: CSKSRLLEAFF.